The 31 T cell receptor beta chains reported below all come from one sample, sequenced in a study of vaccination and CD4 T cells after COVID-19. Cultured CD4+ T cell DNA underwent sequencing with the Oncomine TCR Beta short-read assay. TCRdb analysed the PCR reads with MiXCR anew, one entry per CDR3 protein. Of under 25,000 distinct CDR3 sequences in the sample, about 45% were seen once. Treatment indicated: approximately 9-day PBMC culture with coronavirus spike peptide pools or control peptides (ViraFEST assay). No antigen has been assigned to these receptors. Sequencing was performed on cultured CD4+ T cells from blood. These receptors were obtained from a human donor with COVID-19.

The rearrangement links TRBV5-4 to TRBJ2-3; 7 nucleotides line up with TRBD2. The germline CDR1 and CDR2 sequences are SGHNT and YYREEE (reference sequence). V was clipped by 6 bases and J by 2 bases; unmatched bases: 6. The CDR3 length is 14 residues. In DNA form, the CDR3 reads TGTGCCAGCAATATTCGGGGGGACACAGATACGCAGTATTTT. Translated, it gives CASNIRGDTDTQYF. The full variable domain, rest sourced from reference TRBV5-4 and TRBJ2-3, is ETGVTQSPTHLIKTRGQQVTLRCSSQSGHNTVSWYQQALGQGPQFIFQYYREEENGRGNFPPRFSGLQFPNYSSELNVNALELDDSALYLCASNIRGDTDTQYFGPGTRLTVL.

The CDR3 nucleotides are TGTGCCAGCTCCTCAGGCTCGAAAGGTCCCACTGAAGCTTTCTTT. This sequence encodes CASSSGSKGPTEAFF. The chain recombines TRBV27 with TRBJ1-1; D remains unclear. The CDR3 has 15 residues. Germline lookup yields CDR1 MNHEY and CDR2 SMNVEV (reference sequence). V shed 8 bases and J shed 4 bases, with 20 bases lying between them.

V gene TRBV6-1 combines with J gene TRBJ1-1; unclear D gene. The germline gives CDR1 MNHNS, CDR2 SASEGT. Trimming stripped 7 bases from V and 4 bases from J, with 13 bases between. The CDR3 sequence is 13 residues long. CDR3 region: CASNEPWTTEAFF. The CDR3 DNA follows: TGTGCCAGCAACGAACCGTGGACCACTGAAGCTTTCTTT.

This chain links TRBV7-8 with TRBJ2-3, with 14 bases lining up with TRBD2. V was clipped by 5 bases and J by 4 bases; unmatched bases: 5. This CDR3 comprises 16 residues. Germline V gene data show CDR1 as SGHVS and CDR2 as FQNEAQ. The CDR3 here is CASSPRLAGGPDTQYF. DNA for the CDR3: TGTGCCAGCAGCCCAAGACTAGCGGGGGGGCCAGATACGCAGTATTTT.

This sequence joins TRBV29-1 and TRBJ1-2, with 8 bases that match TRBD1. Germline V gives CDR1 SQVTM, CDR2 ANQGSEA. V lost 7 bases and J lost 6; bases outside the gene matches: 7. This CDR3 comprises 12 residues. The CDR3 DNA sequence: TGCAGCGCAAATTACAGGGGGGATGGCTACACCTTC. Protein sequence: CSANYRGDGYTF.

The genes are TRBV28 and TRBJ1-2; D is unclear. The CDR3 runs 13 residues. Looked up from germline, CDR1 is MDHEN and CDR2 is SYDVKM. V was shortened by 5 bases and J by 7 bases, with 14 bases between the two germline ends. The chain's CDR3 is CASSPPLGSGYTF. Written as DNA, the CDR3 is TGTGCCAGCAGTCCACCCTTAGGTAGTGGCTACACCTTC.

The V gene is TRBV28, the J gene TRBJ2-2; 13 bases align to TRBD2. CDR1 is MDHEN, CDR2 SYDVKM, per germline. The CDR3 spans 20 residues. V was clipped by 9 bases and J by 4 bases; unmatched bases: 20. The CDR3 sequence: CARDPAADGLAGAITGELFF. Written as DNA, the CDR3 is TGTGCCAGGGACCCAGCGGCGGACGGACTAGCGGGGGCTATCACCGGGGAGCTGTTTTTT.

The chain recombines TRBV5-1 with TRBJ2-5; D possibly corresponds to TRBD2 (6 bases). V was cut by 4 bases and J by 1 base, with 11 bases left in between. There are 14 residues in the CDR3. The germline V gene encodes CDR1 SGHRS and CDR2 YFSETQ. The chain's CDR3 is CASSQTRSQETQYF. The CDR3 DNA sequence: TGCGCCAGCAGCCAGACTAGATCCCAAGAGACCCAGTACTTC. Full variable domain (rest looked up from reference TRBV5-1 and TRBJ2-5): KAGVTQTPRYLIKTRGQQVTLSCSPISGHRSVSWYQQTPGQGLQFLFEYFSETQRNKGNFPGRFSGRQFSNSRSEMNVSTLELGDSALYLCASSQTRSQETQYFGPGTRLLVL.

The J gene is TRBJ2-1, the V gene TRBV30; D is unresolved. Germline V gene data show CDR1 as GTSNPN and CDR2 as SVGIG (reference sequence). CDR3 length: 11 amino acids. V gave up 5 bases and J gave up 15 bases, with 17 bases separating them. CDR3 DNA: TGTGCCTGGGGACCCGAGAGTGGTTCGTTCTTC. It yields the protein CAWGPESGSFF.

This chain connects TRBV18 to TRBJ2-1; TRBD2 matches 8 bases. The germline V gene encodes CDR1 KGHSH and CDR2 LQKENI. The CDR3 extends over 14 amino acids. V shed 3 bases and J 7 bases; nucleotides not matched to a gene: 5. The CDR3 is CASSPGGGTNEQFF. The CDR3 DNA reads TGTGCCAGCTCACCTGGCGGGGGGACGAATGAGCAGTTCTTC. Full variable domain (remainder filled in from reference TRBV18 and TRBJ2-1): NAGVMQNPRHLVRRRGQEARLRCSPMKGHSHVYWYRQLPEEGLKFMVYLQKENIIDESGMPKERFSAEFPKEGPSILRIQQVVRGDSAAYFCASSPGGGTNEQFFGPGTRLTVL.

This chain links TRBV5-1 with TRBJ2-6; D perhaps matches TRBD1 (5 bases). The V gene lost 4 bases and the J gene lost 0 bases, with 8 bases spanning the gap. Germline CDR1 reads SGHRS; CDR2 reads YFSETQ. This CDR3 contains 15 residues. The CDR3 region is CASSVTDSGANVLTF. CDR3 bases: TGCGCCAGCAGCGTGACAGACTCTGGGGCCAACGTCCTGACTTTC.

This rearrangement joins TRBV20-1 to TRBJ2-3; maybe TRBD2 (7 bases). This CDR3 region has 15 residues. V gave up 6 bases and J gave up 0 bases, with 16 bases separating them. CDR1 and CDR2 (germline): DFQATT, SNEGSKA (reference sequence). This CDR3 is CSAHGGGTSTDTQYF. CDR3 sequence (DNA): TGCAGTGCCCACGGCGGGGGCACTAGCACAGATACGCAGTATTTT.

V gene TRBV19 combines with J gene TRBJ2-2; possibly TRBD1 for D (6 bases). This CDR3 comprises 15 residues. V was shortened by 6 bases and J by 5 bases, with 16 bases between the two germline ends. CDR1 LNHDA and CDR2 SQIVND come from the germline V gene (reference sequence). Written as DNA, the CDR3 is TGTGCCAGTAGCCAGCGTGACAGGCGGACCGGGGAGCTGTTTTTT. Translation gives CASSQRDRRTGELFF.

The chain has TRBV6-1 and TRBJ2-5; 11 nucleotides line up with TRBD2. After removal of 8 bases from V and 2 bases from J, the junction contained 4 bases not matched to a gene. This CDR3 contains 14 residues. Germline CDR1 and CDR2: MNHNS and SASEGT. The CDR3 loop is CASSSGGKQETQYF. Written as DNA, the CDR3 is TGTGCCAGCTCTAGCGGGGGGAAGCAAGAGACCCAGTACTTC.

The chain joins TRBV6-2 or TRBV6-3 to TRBJ1-5, with a weak D call TRBD1 (5 bases). The V and J ends lost 4 bases and 6 bases respectively, with 10 bases between them. Germline V lookup: CDR1 MNHEY, CDR2 SVGEGT. The CDR3 sequence is 13 residues long. CDR3 in DNA: TGTGCCAGCAGTTCGGGGCGGCTTCAGCCCCAGCATTTT. Translation: CASSSGRLQPQHF.

This clonotype was seen a few times. The chain is built from TRBV6-2 or TRBV6-3 and TRBJ1-2, with 9 bases identical to TRBD1. Germline-derived CDR1 and CDR2 are MNHEY and SVGEGT. The CDR3 contains 14 residues. J gave up 4 bases and V 6 bases, and 6 bases lay outside the gene matches. CDR3 protein: CASRAGQGAYGYTF. CDR3 DNA sequence: TGTGCCAGCAGAGCGGGACAGGGTGCCTATGGCTACACCTTC.

J is TRBJ1-4 and V is TRBV20-1; a possible D gene is TRBD1 (6 bases). Per the germline V gene, CDR1 is DFQATT and CDR2 is SNEGSKA (reference sequence). This CDR3 has 12 amino acids. V was cut by 5 bases and J by 4 bases, with 8 bases left in between. CDR3 amino acids: CSAWTVNEKLFF. CDR3 nucleotides: TGCAGTGCTTGGACAGTTAATGAAAAACTGTTTTTT.

This clonotype was recorded only once. The genes are TRBV18 and TRBJ1-1; D call uncertain. Per germline, CDR1 KGHSH and CDR2 LQKENI. V was clipped by 0 bases and J by 7 bases, with 9 bases between them. The CDR3 runs 13 residues. Here the CDR3 DNA reads TGTGCCAGCTCACCACCGTCTGAGGGTGAAGCTTTCTTT. Its protein is CASSPPSEGEAFF.

Turning to this clonotype: An end of the junction does not agree with germline; a read error may underlie this. This chain connects TRBV6-2 or TRBV6-3 to TRBJ1-2; D gene unclear. The germline CDR1 and CDR2 sequences are MNHEY and SVGEGT. CDR3 length: 15 amino acids. Here the CDR3 DNA reads TGTGCCAGCAGTTACTCCCCGGTGGCTAACTATGGCTACGCCTTC. Translated: CASSYSPVANYGYAF.

As regards this clonotype: Its ends do not fully match the called genes, so a read error is possible. The chain combines TRBV2 with TRBJ1-2, with 7 bases identical to TRBD1. The germline V gene encodes CDR1 SNHLY and CDR2 FYNNEI. The CDR3 has 14 residues. This CDR3 is CASSLDRANCGYTF. The CDR3 DNA reads TGTGCCAGCAGTCTCGACAGGGCGAACTGTGGCTACACCTTC.

The table lists this clonotype with a few counts. The V and J genes are TRBV7-2 and TRBJ1-2; TRBD1 matches 7 bases. CDR1 and CDR2 from the germline V gene are SGHTA and FQGNSA. This CDR3 spans 15 amino acids. V gave up 6 bases and J gave up 6 bases; unmatched junction bases: 13. Here the CDR3 reads CASRQDRSLTNGYTF. CDR3 bases: TGTGCCAGCAGGCAGGACAGGAGTCTAACTAATGGCTACACCTTC. Complete variable domain (other parts from reference TRBV7-2 and TRBJ1-2): GAGVSQSPSNKVTEKGKDVELRCDPISGHTALYWYRQSLGQGLEFLIYFQGNSAPDKSGLPSDRFSAERTGGSVSTLTIQRTQQEDSAVYLCASRQDRSLTNGYTFGSGTRLTVV.

The gene calls are TRBV7-3 and TRBJ1-1; D not certain. The germline CDR1 and CDR2 sequences are SGHTA and FQGTGA. The CDR3 is 13 residues long. The germline V and J ends were trimmed by 8 bases and 0 bases, with 10 bases remaining between them. The DNA of the CDR3 is TGTGCCAGCGCGGATACGGTGAACACTGAAGCTTTCTTT. This translates into CASADTVNTEAFF. Full variable domain (outside the CDR3, taken from reference TRBV7-3 and TRBJ1-1): GAGVSQTPSNKVTEKGKYVELRCDPISGHTALYWYRQSLGQGPEFLIYFQGTGAADDSGLPNDRFFAVRPEGSVSTLKIQRTERGDSAVYLCASADTVNTEAFFGQGTRLTVV.

The genes are TRBV15 and TRBJ2-5, with 7 positions matching TRBD2. Losses at the gene ends were 0 bases for V and 4 bases for J; bases not matched to a gene: 8. CDR3 length equals 16 residues. From germline, CDR1 is LNHNV and CDR2 YYDKDF (reference sequence). CDR3 residues: CATSRDLSGGTETQYF. In DNA, the CDR3 is TGTGCCACCAGCAGAGATCTCTCGGGGGGAACAGAGACCCAGTACTTC.

This chain uses TRBV7-9 with TRBJ2-3; TRBD2 agrees at 8 bases. In germline, CDR1 is SEHNR, CDR2 FQNEAQ (reference sequence). The ends lost 1 base at V and 0 bases at J; junction bases unmatched: 3. This CDR3 region has 16 residues. CDR3 DNA: TGTGCCAGCAGCTTAGGACTAGCGACGAGCACAGATACGCAGTATTTT. Protein: CASSLGLATSTDTQYF.

V is TRBV11-3 and J is TRBJ2-1; no clear D. Germline values: CDR1 SGHNT, CDR2 YENEEA. This CDR3 has 12 residues. Deletions cut 7 bases from V and 7 bases from J, with 11 bases between. DNA of the CDR3: TGTGCCAGCATTGGGGATGGGAATGAGCAGTTCTTC. This gives the protein CASIGDGNEQFF.

This clonotype was detected only a few times. CDR3 region: CASSPEKGSSYEQYF. The CDR3 DNA reads TGTGCCAGCAGCCCCGAAAAGGGGAGCTCCTACGAGCAGTACTTC. The chain carries TRBV7-2 and TRBJ2-7; the D gene could be TRBD1 or TRBD2 (5 bases each). CDR1 and CDR2 (germline): SGHTA, FQGNSA. The CDR3 is made up of 15 amino acids. The germline V and J ends were trimmed by 5 bases and 0 bases, with 14 bases remaining between them. Supplemented by reference TRBV7-2 and TRBJ2-7, the full variable domain reads GAGVSQSPSNKVTEKGKDVELRCDPISGHTALYWYRQSLGQGLEFLIYFQGNSAPDKSGLPSDRFSAERTGGSVSTLTIQRTQQEDSAVYLCASSPEKGSSYEQYFGPGTRLTVT.

The rearrangement joins TRBV10-3 to TRBJ2-7; D remains unclear. In germline, CDR1 is ENHRY, CDR2 SYGVKD. The CDR3 covers 15 residues. V lost 4 bases, J lost 5 bases, and 18 bases lay in between. CDR3 residues: CAISGSAVSLNEQYF. The CDR3 DNA sequence: TGTGCCATCAGTGGGAGTGCGGTTTCCTTGAACGAGCAGTACTTC.

V and J are TRBV5-8 and TRBJ2-3; D is uncertain. The CDR3 runs 13 residues. Germline-derived CDR1 and CDR2 are SGHTS and YDEGEE. V was trimmed by 8 bases and J by 2 bases, leaving 12 bases between them. CDR3 bases: TGTGCCAGTTTACTGGGCCCCACAGATACGCAGTATTTT. This encodes CASLLGPTDTQYF.

This clonotype is a singleton in its sample. The gene calls are TRBV6-1 and TRBJ1-2, with 9 bases fitting TRBD1. Germline CDR1 and CDR2: MNHNS and SASEGT. The CDR3 length is 15 residues. Trimming at V came to 9 bases and at J to 5 bases, leaving 13 bases not matched to a gene. CDR3 nucleotide sequence: TGTGCCAGTTGGGTAGGACAGGGGAATAGGTATGGCTACACCTTC. The encoded protein is CASWVGQGNRYGYTF.

This clonotype was counted once. The chain is built from TRBV27 and TRBJ1-4; tentative D call: TRBD1 (5 bases). The germline V gene has CDR1 MNHEY and CDR2 SMNVEV (reference sequence). Trimming pared 8 bases from V and 7 bases from J, leaving 20 bases between. The length of the CDR3 is 15 residues. Here the CDR3 reads CASGLRGARGEKLFF. CDR3 sequence (DNA): TGTGCCAGCGGCCTACGAGGGGCTCGGGGTGAAAAACTGTTTTTT.

The chain uses TRBV28 and TRBJ1-5; 7 positions match TRBD1. The CDR3 is 15 residues long. CDR1 is MDHEN and CDR2 is SYDVKM in the germline V gene. V shed 5 bases, J shed 8 bases, and the junction held 12 bases outside the gene matches. The CDR3 DNA follows: TGTGCCAGCAGTGCACCACAGGGGTTTAAGGAGCCCCAGCATTTT. Translated: CASSAPQGFKEPQHF.